Sequencing of this TCR beta chain was carried out in a study of T-cell reconstitution after alpha-beta-depleted transplantation in children. The library targeted TCRbeta and was prepared with unique molecular identifiers. Each CDR3 protein gets one entry after TCRdb re-called the PCR reads with MiXCR. The data hold hundreds of thousands of distinct CDR3 sequences, with approximately 17% observed a single time. The V gene's germline CDR1 is MRHNA and CDR2 SNTAGT. The V gene end was trimmed by 6 bases and the J gene end by 7 bases; junction bases not matched to a gene: 9. The CDR3 loop spans 15 amino acids.

Sequences were derived from PBMCs from the stem cell graft donor, sampled from the stem cell graft. The gene calls are TRBV6-4 and TRBJ2-1; 10 bases align to TRBD2. The receptor's source is a human donor who donated a stem cell graft to a child with acute myeloid leukemia. The CDR3 DNA reads as TGTGCCAGCAGAAGCAACAGCGGGGGGGCGAATGAGCAGTTCTTC. Amino acid sequence: CASRSNSGGANEQFF.